One sample yielded the 11 T cell receptor beta chains listed below, sequenced in a study of blood T cell repertoires in COVID-19. Clones were sequenced by immunoSEQ multiplex PCR, and TCRdb holds only the in-frame ones, with some missing. Among 300,000 to 450,000 clones, around 87% were seen once, and the ten largest hold 1% to 1.5%. The sample consisted of PBMCs or T cells enriched from blood (not recorded which). The receptor source for this set is a man aged 25 to 40 who had recovered from COVID-19.

The chain uses TRBV12-3 or TRBV12-4 and TRBJ1-5; no definite D call. The CDR3 has 13 residues. Trimming removed 8 bases at V and 0 bases at J, with 8 bases between. The CDR3 reads CASSGSSNQPQHF. CDR3 DNA: TGTGCCAGCTCGGGTTCTAGCAATCAGCCCCAGCATTTT.

The rearrangement uses TRBV29-1 and TRBJ1-4; the match to TRBD1 covers 9 bases. Losses at the gene ends were 5 bases for V and 7 bases for J; bases not matched to a gene: 8. Per germline, CDR1 SQVTM and CDR2 ANQGSEA. This CDR3 has 14 residues. CDR3 in amino acids: CSVPPGQGVEKLFF. The DNA for the CDR3 is TGCAGCGTTCCTCCGGGACAGGGAGTTGAAAAACTGTTTTTT.

This clone was counted a few times. The chain recombines TRBV7-6 with TRBJ1-1; no reliable D call. V was cut by 5 bases and J by 4 bases, with 5 bases left in between. This CDR3 is 11 amino acids long. Germline V gene sequence: CDR1 SGHVS, CDR2 FNYEAQ. CDR3: CASSAGTEAFF. The CDR3 DNA is TGTGCCAGCAGCGCCGGCACTGAAGCTTTCTTT.

This clone was observed a single time. The gene calls are TRBV5-1 and TRBJ2-1, with 11 bases matching TRBD2. V lost 2 bases and J lost 7; bases outside the gene matches: 11. The CDR3 is 17 residues long. Germline lookup yields CDR1 SGHRS and CDR2 YFSETQ. The CDR3 DNA reads as TGCGCCAGCAGCTTTAACCCTACTAGCGGGGGTCTGAATGAGCAGTTCTTC. Encoded protein: CASSFNPTSGGLNEQFF. The variable domain in full, with the rest retrieved from reference TRBV5-1 and TRBJ2-1, is KAGVTQTPRYLIKTRGQQVTLSCSPISGHRSVSWYQQTPGQGLQFLFEYFSETQRNKGNFPGRFSGRQFSNSRSEMNVSTLELGDSALYLCASSFNPTSGGLNEQFFGPGTRLTVL.

This sequence joins TRBV27 and TRBJ1-2; 10 bases line up with TRBD1. The V segment lost 5 bases and the J segment 0 bases; nucleotides outside the gene matches: 6. The CDR3 contains 16 residues. Germline V lookup: CDR1 MNHEY, CDR2 SMNVEV (reference sequence). CDR3 in amino acids: CASSTGTGVANYGYTF. CDR3 bases: TGTGCCAGCAGTACCGGGACAGGGGTAGCTAACTATGGCTACACCTTC.

The rearrangement uses TRBV30 and TRBJ1-2, with a possible D match to TRBD1 (6 bases). From germline, CDR1 is GTSNPN and CDR2 SVGIG (reference sequence). V was cut by 3 bases and J by 4 bases, with 12 bases left in between. The CDR3 has 13 amino acids. CDR3 coding DNA: TGTGCCTGGAGCCCCGGACAGACCTATGGCTACACCTTC. Translation gives CAWSPGQTYGYTF.

J is TRBJ1-6 and V is TRBV7-9, with D hard to call. This CDR3 has 16 amino acids. CDR1 is SEHNR and CDR2 is FQNEAQ in the germline V gene (reference sequence). V dropped 0 bases and J dropped 7 bases, with 13 bases sitting between them. CDR3 nucleotide sequence: TGTGCCAGCAGCTTAGCAGGAGTCGGCCGGAATTCACCCCTCCACTTT. Protein: CASSLAGVGRNSPLHF.

The chain couples TRBV4-3 to TRBJ2-4; a weak D match, TRBD1 (5 bases). Trimming removed 0 bases from V and 6 bases from J, with 12 bases in between. Germline V gene sequence: CDR1 LGHNA, CDR2 YSLEER. The CDR3 is made up of 15 amino acids. The DNA for the CDR3 is TGCGCCAGCAGCCAAGATCTAGGGGAAATAAACATTCAGTACTTC. Translation: CASSQDLGEINIQYF.

V and J are TRBV9 and TRBJ2-5, with TRBD1 matching over 8 bases. CDR3 size: 15 residues. Germline lookup yields CDR1 SGDLS and CDR2 YYNGEE. Trimming cost V 0 bases and J 4 bases; bases outside gene matches: 5. The CDR3 DNA sequence: TGTGCCAGCAGCGTAGAGTCAGGGGGCGCAGAGACCCAGTACTTC. Translated: CASSVESGGAETQYF.

V and J are TRBV12-5 and TRBJ1-1; D possibly corresponds to TRBD1 (5 bases). Trimming left V 7 bases short and J 0 bases short, with 18 bases between. CDR1 and CDR2 (germline): LGHNT, FRNRAP. This CDR3 region has 16 residues. CDR3 sequence reads: CASAHLSRGMNTEAFF. In DNA form, the CDR3 reads TGTGCTAGTGCTCACCTAAGCCGGGGGATGAACACTGAAGCTTTCTTT.

This chain connects TRBV5-1 to TRBJ1-4; tentative D call: TRBD1 (6 bases). The germline V gene has CDR1 SGHRS and CDR2 YFSETQ. V lost 4 bases, J lost 0 bases, and 13 bases lay in between. There are 16 residues in the CDR3. DNA of the CDR3: TGCGCCAGCAGCCCCGGACAGACCGCAACTAATGAAAAACTGTTTTTT. As protein: CASSPGQTATNEKLFF. Based on the CDR3 plus reference TRBV5-1 and TRBJ1-4, the full variable domain is KAGVTQTPRYLIKTRGQQVTLSCSPISGHRSVSWYQQTPGQGLQFLFEYFSETQRNKGNFPGRFSGRQFSNSRSEMNVSTLELGDSALYLCASSPGQTATNEKLFFGSGTQLSVL.